Presented here are 27 T cell receptor beta chains from one specimen sequenced in a study of blood T cell repertoires in COVID-19. Some clones are missing from TCRdb's copy, which holds only in-frame ones; the method was immunoSEQ multiplex PCR. The table has over 200,000 clones, around 90% seen once. The specimen was peripheral blood. The receptors derive from a woman aged 25 to 39 with acute or convalescent COVID-19.

This chain links TRBV18 with TRBJ1-1, with 9 bases lining up with TRBD1. Trimming cost V 0 bases and J 4 bases; bases outside gene matches: 6. CDR3 size: 16 residues. CDR1 KGHSH and CDR2 LQKENI come from the germline V gene. The CDR3 spells CASSPPVGTGPTEAFF. In DNA form, the CDR3 reads TGTGCCAGCTCACCACCGGTGGGGACAGGGCCCACTGAAGCTTTCTTT.

The V call is TRBV7-2, the J call TRBJ2-2; 9 bases fit TRBD2. The CDR3 runs to 15 residues. The germline gives CDR1 SGHTA, CDR2 FQGNSA. Trimming took 2 bases from V and 4 from J; bases not matched to a gene: 2. The CDR3 region has the DNA TGTGCCAGCAGCTTACTAGCGGGACCCACCGGGGAGCTGTTTTTT. Protein sequence: CASSLLAGPTGELFF.

This chain uses TRBV5-6 with TRBJ2-3; D is ambiguous. Looked up from germline, CDR1 is SGHDT and CDR2 is YYEEEE. The CDR3 is made up of 14 amino acids. Trimming pared 3 bases from V and 5 bases from J, leaving 13 bases between. The CDR3 here is CASSSLGDGDTQYF. CDR3 nucleotide sequence: TGTGCCAGCAGCTCCTTAGGAGATGGAGATACGCAGTATTTT.

The rearrangement uses TRBV29-1 and TRBJ2-7; tentatively, D is TRBD2 (6 bases). In germline, CDR1 is SQVTM, CDR2 ANQGSEA. The CDR3 loop spans 11 amino acids. V lost 7 bases and J lost 9, with 16 bases in between. DNA for the CDR3: TGCAGCGCCAGAGGGGACGGGGGGCAGTACTTC. It is translated as CSARGDGGQYF.

J is TRBJ1-2 and V is TRBV19, with D perhaps matching TRBD1 (5 bases). Germline CDR1 and CDR2: LNHDA and SQIVND (reference sequence). The CDR3 runs 14 residues. Trimming cost V 7 bases and J 3 bases, with 15 bases left between them. CDR3 nucleotides: TGTGCCAGTACCCCCAGGAGACAGTACTATGGCTACACCTTC. This translates into CASTPRRQYYGYTF.

The chain joins TRBV6-5 to TRBJ1-5; 9 bases line up with TRBD1. Germline CDR1 is MNHEY and CDR2 is SVGAGI. This CDR3 has 15 residues. Unmatched junction bases numbered 4, after V lost 6 bases and J lost 1 base. Written as DNA, the CDR3 is TGTGCCAGCAGCCTTGACAGGGGGAGCAATCAGCCCCAGCATTTT. It is translated as CASSLDRGSNQPQHF.

The chain is built from TRBV11-2 and TRBJ2-7; possibly TRBD2 for D (6 bases). The V end lost 5 bases, the J end lost 8 bases, and 13 bases lay between the germline ends. This CDR3 comprises 12 residues. The V gene's germline CDR1 is SGHAT and CDR2 FQNNGV. CDR3 region: CASSAQEGQQYF. CDR3 coding DNA: TGTGCCAGCAGCGCGCAGGAGGGGCAGCAGTACTTC.

The chain links TRBV3-1 (or the pseudogene TRBV3-2) to TRBJ2-5; 9 bases match TRBD1. The CDR3 consists of 17 residues. V shed 4 bases and J 3 bases; nucleotides not matched to a gene: 12. Germline loops: CDR1 LGHDT, CDR2 YNNKEL (reference sequence). The CDR3 protein is CASSRRSGTGRKETQYF. The CDR3 nucleotides are TGTGCCAGCAGCCGCCGATCGGGGACAGGGCGTAAAGAGACCCAGTACTTC.

The chain couples TRBV27 to TRBJ1-6; 7 bases fit TRBD1. The CDR3 loop spans 15 amino acids. CDR1 is MNHEY and CDR2 is SMNVEV in the germline V gene (reference sequence). Unmatched junction bases numbered 9, after V lost 3 bases and J lost 10 bases. The CDR3 DNA reads TGTGCCAGCAGTTTTACGACAGGGTTGGCCTCACCCCTCCACTTT. Amino acids: CASSFTTGLASPLHF.

This sequence joins TRBV10-1 and TRBJ2-3; TRBD2 aligns across 10 bases. The CDR3 sequence is 16 residues long. J gave up 2 bases and V 3 bases, and 5 bases lay outside the gene matches. Germline CDR1 reads WNHNN; CDR2 reads SYGVQD (reference sequence). CDR3 in amino acids: CASSEKLAGTTDTQYF. The CDR3 DNA sequence: TGCGCCAGCAGTGAAAAACTAGCGGGGACCACAGATACGCAGTATTTT.

The V and J genes are TRBV29-1 and TRBJ1-5; D unresolved. This CDR3 contains 13 residues. Germline values: CDR1 SQVTM, CDR2 ANQGSEA. V dropped 3 bases and J dropped 0 bases, with 6 bases sitting between them. CDR3 sequence: CSVEGDSNQPQHF. The DNA for the CDR3 is TGCAGCGTTGAGGGAGATAGCAATCAGCCCCAGCATTTT. Combining the CDR3 with reference TRBV29-1 and TRBJ1-5 gives the whole variable domain SAVISQKPSRDICQRGTSLTIQCQVDSQVTMMFWYRQQPGQSLTLIATANQGSEATYESGFVIDKFPISRPNLTFSTLTVSNMSPEDSSIYLCSVEGDSNQPQHFGDGTRLSIL.

This clone was seen once. For the CDR3, the DNA is TGCAGCGTCCGCGGACAGGGGAACACTGAAGCTTTCTTT. Protein sequence: CSVRGQGNTEAFF. The gene calls are TRBV29-1 and TRBJ1-1, with 8 nucleotides matching TRBD1. The V gene's germline CDR1 is SQVTM and CDR2 ANQGSEA. The CDR3 length is 13 residues. The V gene end was trimmed by 6 bases and the J gene end by 1 base; junction bases not matched to a gene: 4.

This sequence joins TRBV29-1 and TRBJ2-5; 8 bases fit TRBD2. CDR1 is SQVTM, CDR2 ANQGSEA, per germline. The CDR3 spans 13 residues. V gave up 6 bases and J gave up 4 bases; unmatched junction bases: 7. CDR3 DNA sequence: TGCAGCGTGACGGGACTAGGGTCAGAGACCCAGTACTTC. This translates into CSVTGLGSETQYF. Full variable domain (missing parts from reference TRBV29-1 and TRBJ2-5): SAVISQKPSRDICQRGTSLTIQCQVDSQVTMMFWYRQQPGQSLTLIATANQGSEATYESGFVIDKFPISRPNLTFSTLTVSNMSPEDSSIYLCSVTGLGSETQYFGPGTRLLVL.

This chain links TRBV25-1 with TRBJ2-7, with D perhaps matching TRBD1 (5 bases). Between the trimmed V and J ends, which lost 1 base and 6 bases, there was a span of 10 bases. Per germline, CDR1 MGHDK and CDR2 SYGVNS. This CDR3 spans 13 amino acids. CDR3 protein: CASSESAGREQYF. The DNA of the CDR3 is TGTGCCAGCAGTGAATCGGCAGGGCGCGAGCAGTACTTC.

The gene calls are TRBV6-4 and TRBJ2-3; D is perhaps TRBD2 (6 bases). Looked up from germline, CDR1 is MRHNA and CDR2 is SNTAGT. The CDR3 loop spans 15 amino acids. The V and J ends lost 0 bases and 0 bases respectively, with 7 bases between them. This chain's CDR3 is CASSDSGGSTDTQYF. The DNA for the CDR3 is TGTGCCAGCAGTGACTCGGGAGGCAGCACAGATACGCAGTATTTT.

This clone was observed a single time. The CDR3 reads CAISRIQGRSNTEAFF. CDR3 bases: TGTGCCATCAGCCGGATACAGGGTAGATCGAACACTGAAGCTTTCTTT. The chain combines TRBV10-3 with TRBJ1-1; a weak D match, TRBD1 (6 bases). Germline loops: CDR1 ENHRY, CDR2 SYGVKD. The CDR3 has 16 amino acids. V dropped 6 bases and J dropped 1 base, with 18 bases sitting between them.

On this clone itself: Other nucleotide sequences in the sample specify the same CDR3. This rearrangement joins TRBV9 to TRBJ1-6, with 7 bases identical to TRBD1. Germline CDR1 and CDR2: SGDLS and YYNGEE. The trim removed 4 bases at V and 6 bases at J, leaving 4 bases unmatched. CDR3 length: 14 residues. The CDR3 reads CASSLGQPNSPLHF. The CDR3 nucleotides read TGTGCCAGCAGCTTGGGACAGCCTAATTCACCCCTCCACTTT.

This clone was observed a few times. Other DNA sequences in the same sample also yield this CDR3. The V gene is TRBV7-2, the J gene TRBJ2-7; 9 nucleotides match TRBD2. V gave up 0 bases and J gave up 3 bases; unmatched junction bases: 3. This CDR3 region has 15 residues. Per germline, CDR1 SGHTA and CDR2 FQGNSA. The CDR3 nucleotides are TGTGCCAGCAGCTTAGCGGGGACTAGCAGCTACGAGCAGTACTTC. Encoded protein: CASSLAGTSSYEQYF.

The chain joins TRBV10-3 to TRBJ1-5; weak D call: TRBD1 (5 bases). CDR1 ENHRY and CDR2 SYGVKD come from the germline V gene. The CDR3 sequence is 15 residues long. Trimming stripped 6 bases from V and 0 bases from J, with 12 bases between. The CDR3 reads CAIRSDRNSNQPQHF. The CDR3 nucleotides are TGTGCCATCAGAAGTGACAGAAATAGCAATCAGCCCCAGCATTTT.

The chain carries TRBV5-1 and TRBJ1-1, with TRBD1 as a possible D gene (6 bases). V lost 0 bases to trimming and J lost 0 bases, with 9 bases between them. This CDR3 is built from 15 residues. Germline-derived CDR1 and CDR2 are SGHRS and YFSETQ. The CDR3 here is CASSLAQGLNTEAFF. The CDR3 DNA reads TGCGCCAGCAGCTTGGCCCAGGGGTTGAACACTGAAGCTTTCTTT. The whole variable domain, filled in from reference TRBV5-1 and TRBJ1-1, reads KAGVTQTPRYLIKTRGQQVTLSCSPISGHRSVSWYQQTPGQGLQFLFEYFSETQRNKGNFPGRFSGRQFSNSRSEMNVSTLELGDSALYLCASSLAQGLNTEAFFGQGTRLTVV.

This chain joins TRBV7-2 and TRBJ1-1; 9 nucleotides agree with TRBD1. The V and J ends lost 5 bases and 7 bases, in that order; junction bases with no gene match: 8. In germline, CDR1 is SGHTA, CDR2 FQGNSA. CDR3 size: 14 residues. The CDR3 DNA is TGTGCCAGCAGCCCGGGGACAGGGTATATTGAAGCTTTCTTT. This encodes CASSPGTGYIEAFF.

The sample holds a few counts of this clone. The chain has TRBV25-1 and TRBJ1-2; no clear D. Trimming pared 4 bases from V and 9 bases from J, leaving 18 bases between. The V gene's germline CDR1 is MGHDK and CDR2 SYGVNS. The CDR3 contains 14 residues. CDR3 region: CASSGLWEGVSYTF. DNA of the CDR3: TGTGCCAGCAGTGGTCTTTGGGAGGGCGTAAGCTACACCTTC.

This clone has just a few counts. The rearrangement uses TRBV7-2 and TRBJ2-7, with TRBD2 as a possible D gene (7 bases). V shed 5 bases and J shed 3 bases, with 17 bases lying between them. Germline lookup yields CDR1 SGHTA and CDR2 FQGNSA. The length of the CDR3 is 15 residues. The CDR3 sequence: CASSPSGGSLYEQYF. CDR3 nucleotide sequence: TGTGCCAGCAGCCCTTCGGGGGGCTCTCTCTACGAGCAGTACTTC.

The chain employs TRBV7-9 and TRBJ1-1; D may be TRBD1 (6 bases). V lost 1 base to trimming and J lost 4 bases, with 13 bases between them. The CDR3 covers 15 residues. Per germline, CDR1 SEHNR and CDR2 FQNEAQ (reference sequence). Here the CDR3 DNA reads TGTGCCAGCAGCTTAGATCAGGGGCGAGCCACTGAAGCTTTCTTT. Translated, it gives CASSLDQGRATEAFF.

As to this clone: Other DNA sequences from this sample encode an identical CDR3 as well. The chain combines TRBV5-5 with TRBJ1-4, with 9 bases lining up with TRBD1. V lost 8 bases to trimming and J lost 8 bases; unmatched junction nucleotides: 10. CDR3 length: 14 amino acids. Germline V lookup: CDR1 SGHKS, CDR2 YYEKEE (reference sequence). CDR3 protein: CASSPGTGSEKLFF. CDR3 nucleotides: TGTGCCAGTAGCCCCGGGACAGGGAGCGAAAAACTGTTTTTT.

This sequence joins TRBV5-4 and TRBJ2-1, with 9 positions matching TRBD1. This CDR3 spans 16 amino acids. Per the germline V gene, CDR1 is SGHNT and CDR2 is YYREEE (reference sequence). Trimming removed 1 base from V and 7 bases from J; junction bases left unmatched: 9. The CDR3: CASSLKEGQGRNEQFF. The CDR3 nucleotides read TGTGCCAGCAGCTTGAAGGAGGGACAGGGAAGGAATGAGCAGTTCTTC.

The chain couples TRBV12-5 to TRBJ2-1, with 7 nucleotides matching TRBD1. Germline-derived CDR1 and CDR2 are LGHNT and FRNRAP. V gave up 3 bases and J gave up 6 bases; unmatched junction bases: 14. The CDR3 loop spans 17 amino acids. In DNA form, the CDR3 reads TGTGCTAGTGGTTTTGTACCGGGACAGTCAATGATCAATGAGCAGTTCTTC. Protein: CASGFVPGQSMINEQFF.